In its sample, the clone carrying this T cell receptor beta chain was seen a few times. This sample stems from a study of blood T cell repertoires in COVID-19. Clones were read by immunoSEQ multiplex PCR, and TCRdb kept only the in-frame ones, dropping some. The sample holds around 250,000 clones, about 90% seen once. The specimen was peripheral blood. The clonotype originates from a woman in her 70s with COVID-19, enrolled during active disease.

The CDR3 loop is CAWGQGISGELFF. The DNA for the CDR3 is TGTGCCTGGGGCCAGGGGATCTCCGGGGAGCTGTTTTTT. V and J are TRBV30 and TRBJ2-2; tentatively, D is TRBD1 (6 bases). Trimming took off 5 bases at V and 6 bases at J, with 13 bases between the two ends. CDR3 length equals 13 residues. Per germline, CDR1 GTSNPN and CDR2 SVGIG (reference sequence).